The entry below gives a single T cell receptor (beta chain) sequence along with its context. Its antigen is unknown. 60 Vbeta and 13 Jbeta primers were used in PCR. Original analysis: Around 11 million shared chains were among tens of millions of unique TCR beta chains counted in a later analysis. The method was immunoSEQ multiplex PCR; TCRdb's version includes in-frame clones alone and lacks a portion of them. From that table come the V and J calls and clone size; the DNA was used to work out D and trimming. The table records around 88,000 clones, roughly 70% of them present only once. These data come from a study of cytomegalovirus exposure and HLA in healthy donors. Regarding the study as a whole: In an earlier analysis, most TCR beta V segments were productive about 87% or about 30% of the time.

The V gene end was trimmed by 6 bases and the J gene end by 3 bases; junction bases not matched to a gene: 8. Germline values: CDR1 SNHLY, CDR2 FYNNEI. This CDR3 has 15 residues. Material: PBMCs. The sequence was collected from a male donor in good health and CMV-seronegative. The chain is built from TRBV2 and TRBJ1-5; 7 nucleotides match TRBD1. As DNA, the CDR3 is TGTGCCAGCAGGCGAGGACAGGCGCTCAATCAGCCCCAGCATTTT. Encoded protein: CASRRGQALNQPQHF.